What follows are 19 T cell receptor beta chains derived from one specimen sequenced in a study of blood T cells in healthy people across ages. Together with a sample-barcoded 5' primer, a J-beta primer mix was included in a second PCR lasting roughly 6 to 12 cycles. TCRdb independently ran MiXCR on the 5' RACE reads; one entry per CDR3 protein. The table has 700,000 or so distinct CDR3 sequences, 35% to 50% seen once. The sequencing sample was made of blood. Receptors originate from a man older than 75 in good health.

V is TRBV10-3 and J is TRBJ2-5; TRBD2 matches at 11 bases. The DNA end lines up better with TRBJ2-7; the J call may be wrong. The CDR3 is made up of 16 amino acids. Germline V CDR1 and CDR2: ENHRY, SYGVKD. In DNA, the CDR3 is TGTGCCATCTCAGAGACTAGCGGGGTCGCAGGCTACGAGCAGTACTTC. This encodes CAISETSGVAGYEQYF.

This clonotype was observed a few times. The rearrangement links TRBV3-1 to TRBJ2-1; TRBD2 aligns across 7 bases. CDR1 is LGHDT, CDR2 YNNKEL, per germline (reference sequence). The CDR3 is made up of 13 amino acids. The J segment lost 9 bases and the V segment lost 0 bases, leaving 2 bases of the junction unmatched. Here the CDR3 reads CASSQELAIEQFF. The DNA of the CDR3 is TGTGCCAGCAGCCAAGAACTAGCGATTGAGCAGTTCTTC.

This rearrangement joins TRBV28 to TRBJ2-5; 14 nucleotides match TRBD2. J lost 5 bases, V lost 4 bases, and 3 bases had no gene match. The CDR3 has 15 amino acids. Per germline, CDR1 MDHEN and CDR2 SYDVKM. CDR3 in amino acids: CASSWGTSGSETQYF. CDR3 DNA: TGTGCCAGCAGTTGGGGGACTAGCGGGAGCGAGACCCAGTACTTC.

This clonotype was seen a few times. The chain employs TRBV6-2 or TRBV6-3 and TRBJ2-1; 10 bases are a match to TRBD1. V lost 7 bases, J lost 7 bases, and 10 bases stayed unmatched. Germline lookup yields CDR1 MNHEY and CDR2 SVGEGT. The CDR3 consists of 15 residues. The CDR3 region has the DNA TGTGCCAGCACCCAGGGGGGGACAGGGGCGAATGAGCAGTTCTTC. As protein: CASTQGGTGANEQFF.

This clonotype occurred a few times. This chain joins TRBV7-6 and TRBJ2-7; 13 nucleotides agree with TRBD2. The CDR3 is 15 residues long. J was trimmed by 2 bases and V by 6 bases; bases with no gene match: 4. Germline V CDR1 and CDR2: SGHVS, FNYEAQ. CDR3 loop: CASSYGLAGAYEQYF. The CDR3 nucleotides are TGTGCCAGCAGTTACGGACTAGCGGGGGCCTACGAGCAGTACTTC.

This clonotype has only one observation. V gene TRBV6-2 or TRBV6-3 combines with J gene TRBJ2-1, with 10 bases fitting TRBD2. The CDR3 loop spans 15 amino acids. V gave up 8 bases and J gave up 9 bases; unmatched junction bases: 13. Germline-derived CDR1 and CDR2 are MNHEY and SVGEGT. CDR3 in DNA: TGTGCCAGCGGCCCCATGAGCGGGAGGGCCGGTGAGCAGTTCTTC. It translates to CASGPMSGRAGEQFF.

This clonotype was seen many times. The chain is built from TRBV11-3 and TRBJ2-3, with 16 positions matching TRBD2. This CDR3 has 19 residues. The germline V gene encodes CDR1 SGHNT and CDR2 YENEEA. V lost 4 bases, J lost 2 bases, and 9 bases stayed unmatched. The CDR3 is CASSSGRGLAGGSTDTQYF. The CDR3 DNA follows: TGTGCCAGCAGCTCTGGAAGGGGACTAGCGGGAGGGTCCACAGATACGCAGTATTTT.

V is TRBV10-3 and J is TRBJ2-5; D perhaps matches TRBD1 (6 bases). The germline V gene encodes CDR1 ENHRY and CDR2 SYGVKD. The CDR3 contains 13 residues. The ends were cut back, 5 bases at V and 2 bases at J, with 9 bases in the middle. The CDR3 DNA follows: TGTGCCATCAGTCCGACAGGACAAGAGACCCAGTACTTC. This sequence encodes CAISPTGQETQYF.

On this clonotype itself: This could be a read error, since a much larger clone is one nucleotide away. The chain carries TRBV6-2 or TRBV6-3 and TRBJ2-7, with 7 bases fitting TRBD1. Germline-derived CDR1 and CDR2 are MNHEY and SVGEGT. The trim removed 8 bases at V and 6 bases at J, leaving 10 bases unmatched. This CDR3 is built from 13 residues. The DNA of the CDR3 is TGTGCCAGCGGCCGGACAGGTTTAGGCGAGCAGTACTTC. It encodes CASGRTGLGEQYF.

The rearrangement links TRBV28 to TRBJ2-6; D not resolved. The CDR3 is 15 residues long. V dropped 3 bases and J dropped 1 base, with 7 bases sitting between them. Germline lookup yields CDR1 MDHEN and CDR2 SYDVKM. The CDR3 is CASSFARSGANVLTF. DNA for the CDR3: TGTGCCAGCAGTTTTGCCCGGTCTGGGGCCAACGTCCTGACTTTC.

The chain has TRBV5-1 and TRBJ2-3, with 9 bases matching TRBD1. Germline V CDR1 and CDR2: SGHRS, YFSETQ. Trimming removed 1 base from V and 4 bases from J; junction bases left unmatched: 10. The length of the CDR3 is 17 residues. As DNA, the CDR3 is TGCGCCAGCAGCTTGTATGAGAGGACAGGGGTTGCAGATACGCAGTATTTT. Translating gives CASSLYERTGVADTQYF.

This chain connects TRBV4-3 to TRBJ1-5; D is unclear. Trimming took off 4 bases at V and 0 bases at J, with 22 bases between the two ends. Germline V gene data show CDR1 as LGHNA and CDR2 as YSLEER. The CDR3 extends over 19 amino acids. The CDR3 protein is CASSRPCNPIPNSNQPQHF. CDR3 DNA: TGCGCCAGCAGCCGCCCTTGTAATCCAATACCGAATAGCAATCAGCCCCAGCATTTT.

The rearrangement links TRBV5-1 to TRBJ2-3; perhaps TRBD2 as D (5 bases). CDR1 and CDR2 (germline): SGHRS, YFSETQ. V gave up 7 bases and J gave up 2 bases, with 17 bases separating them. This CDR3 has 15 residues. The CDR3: CASARTAGTTDTQYF. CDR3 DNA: TGCGCCAGCGCGAGGACGGCGGGTACCACAGATACGCAGTATTTT. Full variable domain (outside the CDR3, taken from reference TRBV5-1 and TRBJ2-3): KAGVTQTPRYLIKTRGQQVTLSCSPISGHRSVSWYQQTPGQGLQFLFEYFSETQRNKGNFPGRFSGRQFSNSRSEMNVSTLELGDSALYLCASARTAGTTDTQYFGPGTRLTVL.

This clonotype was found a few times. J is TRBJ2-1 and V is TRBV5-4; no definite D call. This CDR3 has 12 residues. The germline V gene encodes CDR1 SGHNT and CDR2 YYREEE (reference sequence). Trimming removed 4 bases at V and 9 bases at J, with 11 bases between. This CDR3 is CASSSSEGEQFF. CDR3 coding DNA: TGTGCCAGCAGCAGCTCGGAAGGTGAGCAGTTCTTC.

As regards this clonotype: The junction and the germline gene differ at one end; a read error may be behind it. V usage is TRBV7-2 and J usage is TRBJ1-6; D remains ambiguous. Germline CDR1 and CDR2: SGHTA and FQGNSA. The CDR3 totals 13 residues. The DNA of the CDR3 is TGTGCCAGCAGCGAACACGGAAATTTACCCCTCCACTTT. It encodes CASSEHGNLPLHF.

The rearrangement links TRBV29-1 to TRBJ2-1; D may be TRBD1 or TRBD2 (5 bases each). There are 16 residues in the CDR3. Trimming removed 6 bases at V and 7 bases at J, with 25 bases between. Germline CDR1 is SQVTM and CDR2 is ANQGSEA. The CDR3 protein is CSVYMNRGLNGNEQFF. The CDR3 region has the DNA TGCAGCGTCTACATGAACCGGGGCTTGAACGGGAATGAGCAGTTCTTC.

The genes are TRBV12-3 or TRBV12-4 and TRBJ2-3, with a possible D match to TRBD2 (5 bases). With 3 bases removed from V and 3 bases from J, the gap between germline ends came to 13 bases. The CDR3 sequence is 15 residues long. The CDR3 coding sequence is TGTGCCAGCAGTTTCAAGAGAAGCGGAACAGATACGCAGTATTTT. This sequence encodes CASSFKRSGTDTQYF.

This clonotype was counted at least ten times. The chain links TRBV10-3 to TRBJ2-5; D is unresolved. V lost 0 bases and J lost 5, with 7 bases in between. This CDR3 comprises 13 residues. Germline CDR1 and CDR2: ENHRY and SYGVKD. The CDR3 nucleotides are TGTGCCATCAGTGAGTCGCCTCGGGAGACCCAGTACTTC. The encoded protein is CAISESPRETQYF.

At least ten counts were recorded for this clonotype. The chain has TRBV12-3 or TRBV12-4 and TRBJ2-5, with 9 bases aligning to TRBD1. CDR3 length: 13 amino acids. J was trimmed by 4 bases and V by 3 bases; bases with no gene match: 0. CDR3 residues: CASSLTGGETQYF. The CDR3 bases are TGTGCCAGCAGTTTGACAGGGGGAGAGACCCAGTACTTC.